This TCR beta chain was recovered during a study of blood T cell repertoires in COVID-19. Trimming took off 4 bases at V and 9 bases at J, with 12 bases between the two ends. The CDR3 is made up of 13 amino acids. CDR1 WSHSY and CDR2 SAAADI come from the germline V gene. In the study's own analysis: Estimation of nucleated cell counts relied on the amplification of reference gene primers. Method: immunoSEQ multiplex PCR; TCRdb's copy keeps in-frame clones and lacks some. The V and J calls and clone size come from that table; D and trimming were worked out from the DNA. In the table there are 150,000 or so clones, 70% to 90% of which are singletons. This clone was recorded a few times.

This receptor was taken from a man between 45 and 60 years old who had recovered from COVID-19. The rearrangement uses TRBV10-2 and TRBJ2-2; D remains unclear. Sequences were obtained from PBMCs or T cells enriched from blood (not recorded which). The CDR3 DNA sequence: TGCGCCAGCAGTGGCGGTCCCGCCCGGGAGCTGTTTTTT. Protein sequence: CASSGGPARELFF.